The entry below describes one T cell receptor (beta chain). What it binds is unknown. This specimen belongs to a study of OX40 agonist ivuxolimab in advanced cancers. Between the trimmed V and J ends, which lost 5 bases and 6 bases, there was a span of 14 bases. The CDR3 is 15 amino acids. The germline gives CDR1 MNHEY, CDR2 SVGAGI. Sequencing was performed with immunoSEQ multiplex PCR; in TCRdb, only in-frame clones are kept and a portion is missing. The sample includes just under 65,000 clones, 84% of them seen just once. Study conclusions and caveats: Low normalized T-cell clonal expansion also characterized some of the nonresponders.

This clonotype was sampled from an adult with an advanced solid tumor such as melanoma, head and neck, liver or kidney cancer. The J gene is TRBJ1-6, the V gene TRBV6-5; D ambiguous. This material consisted of CD4+ or CD8+ T cells sorted from blood, taken in a trial of the OX40 agonist ivuxolimab. The CDR3 is CASSPSPAGNSPLHF. The CDR3 DNA is TGTGCCAGCAGTCCCTCTCCCGCGGGTAATTCACCCCTCCACTTT.